Detailed here is one TCR beta chain. These data come from a study of blood T cell repertoires in COVID-19. In the study overall: Material from acute and convalescent COVID-19 was sourced from the United States, Italy and Spain. In each case, the material was cDNA or gDNA derived from T cells, B-cell-depleted T cells, or PBMCs.

Sequenced by immunoSEQ multiplex PCR; TCRdb stores in-frame clones only, minus some. The table shows around 270,000 clones, with roughly 84% occurring only once. This CDR3 region has 16 residues. In germline, CDR1 is LNHDA, CDR2 SQIVND (reference sequence). With V trimmed by 3 bases and J by 3 bases, 7 bases remained unmatched. The origin of this receptor is a woman aged 40 to 50 who had recovered from COVID-19. The sequencing input was peripheral blood. V is TRBV19 and J is TRBJ2-5; 10 bases map to TRBD2. The CDR3 spells CASSIGSGGVKETQYF. The CDR3 DNA reads as TGTGCCAGTAGTATTGGGAGCGGGGGGGTGAAAGAGACCCAGTACTTC. Full variable domain (missing parts from reference TRBV19 and TRBJ2-5): DGGITQSPKYLFRKEGQNVTLSCEQNLNHDAMYWYRQDPGQGLRLIYYSQIVNDFQKGDIAEGYSVSREKKESFPLTVTSAQKNPTAFYLCASSIGSGGVKETQYFGPGTRLLVL.